This TCR beta chain was retrieved from a study of CD8 T cells in ankylosing spondylitis. Study findings and constraints: A TCR beta motif of fewer than ten highly homologous variants seemed to mark ankylosing spondylitis blood. According to the report, clones linked to the disease were significantly enriched in matched synovial fluid samples taken from ankylosing spondylitis patients.

TCRdb recomputed calls from the 5' RACE reads with MiXCR, one row per CDR3 protein. The repertoire has around 540,000 distinct CDR3 sequences, 10% to 15% of them found once; the top ten carry about 6.5%. Concerning this clonotype itself: Its antigen is not known.

CDR1 and CDR2 from the germline V gene are LNHNV and YYDKDF (reference sequence). V was trimmed by 5 bases and J by 1 base, leaving 17 bases between them. The CDR3 has 17 residues. The sequenced material came from blood, either unsorted or a sorted T cell fraction (not recorded which). The V call is TRBV15, the J call TRBJ2-2; TRBD2 is a possible D gene (6 bases). The receptor's source is a male donor with ankylosing spondylitis. The CDR3 here is CATSSPPGGLNTGELFF. CDR3 bases: TGTGCCACCAGCTCCCCGCCTGGGGGGTTGAACACCGGGGAGCTGTTTTTT.